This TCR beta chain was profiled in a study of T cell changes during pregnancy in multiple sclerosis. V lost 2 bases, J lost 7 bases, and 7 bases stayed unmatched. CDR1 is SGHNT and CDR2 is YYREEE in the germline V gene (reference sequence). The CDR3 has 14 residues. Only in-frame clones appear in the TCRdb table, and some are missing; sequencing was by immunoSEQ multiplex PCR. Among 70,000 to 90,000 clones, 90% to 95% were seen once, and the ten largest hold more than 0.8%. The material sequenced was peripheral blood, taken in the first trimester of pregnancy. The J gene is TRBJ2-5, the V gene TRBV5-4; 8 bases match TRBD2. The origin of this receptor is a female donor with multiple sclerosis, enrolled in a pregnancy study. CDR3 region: CASSFLGGDATQYF. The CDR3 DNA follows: TGTGCCAGCAGCTTTCTCGGGGGGGACGCGACCCAGTACTTC.